This T cell receptor beta chain was captured by sequencing in a study of post-analysis software for immune sequencing data. About the study: Both relapsing-remitting and secondary progressive multiple sclerosis featured among the disease courses, as did progressive-relapsing multiple sclerosis. Study-wide findings and caveats: Comparison of patients with controls showed 4 to 6 TRBV segments more frequent in patients, TRBV5-6, TRBV5-1 and TRBV20-1 among them. When the samples were clustered directly with F measure, those that had been prepared in the same batch showed strong co-clustering. Compared against controls, patients with multiple sclerosis displayed significantly lower normalized Chao1 diversity.

Unique molecular identifiers were built into the TCR beta cDNA libraries. cDNA molecules numbering some 500,000 came from approximately 1 to 10 million T cells. TCRdb analysed the PCR reads with MiXCR anew, one entry per CDR3 protein. The table has around 400,000 distinct CDR3 sequences, roughly 35% seen once. A remark on this clonotype: Its antigen is unknown. At one end the junction does not follow the germline gene, possibly because of a read error.

The germline V gene encodes CDR1 LGHDT and CDR2 YNNKEL (reference sequence). CDR3 size: 12 residues. Sequenced input: blood. This sequence joins TRBV3-1 and TRBJ1-6; 7 nucleotides agree with TRBD1. This receptor was obtained from a girl under 18 with multiple sclerosis. CDR3 sequence (DNA): TGTACCAGCAGCCAACTGACAGGGACCCTCCACTTT. This translates into CTSSQLTGTLHF.